Listed below are T cell receptor beta chains from one sample, sequenced in a study of blood T cell repertoires in COVID-19. The protocol was immunoSEQ multiplex PCR, while the TCRdb copy is restricted to in-frame clones and leaves out a portion. The repertoire consists of over 80,000 clones, with around 82% occurring once and the leading ten covering 15% to 20%. Sequenced: peripheral blood. These TCRs come from a woman aged 55-70 years with acute or convalescent COVID-19. CDR3s include the opening cysteine and the closing phenylalanine or tryptophan. Each record gives: V gene, J gene, clone size, CDR3 length, D gene, CDR3 DNA, CDR3 protein. The D gene is left open where the match is weak. Size tells how often a clone was seen (once, few, many) or the class of an expanded clone, and some rows leave it out.

V gene: TRBV19
J gene: TRBJ1-2
clone size: NA
CDR3 length: 14
D gene: TRBD1
CDR3 DNA: TGTGCCAGTAGTATAGGACAGGGGGCGAACGGCTACACCTTC
CDR3 protein: CASSIGQGANGYTF

V gene: TRBV5-4
J gene: TRBJ1-1
clone size: NA
CDR3 length: 14
D gene: TRBD1
CDR3 DNA: TGTGCCAGCAGCTCCCGGTCGGAGGGGGCCCAAGCTTTCTTT
CDR3 protein: CASSSRSEGAQAFF

V gene: TRBV3-1/TRBV3-2
J gene: TRBJ2-7
clone size: NA
CDR3 length: 14
D gene: NA
CDR3 DNA: TGTGCCAGCAGCCAATCGTCTACCCTCTACGAGCAGTACTTC
CDR3 protein: CASSQSSTLYEQYF

V gene: TRBV2
J gene: TRBJ1-5
clone size: NA
CDR3 length: 17
D gene: NA
CDR3 DNA: TGTGCCAGCAGAGGGGCGGGGACTTCGTTCATTAATCAGCCCCAGCATTTT
CDR3 protein: CASRGAGTSFINQPQHF

V gene: TRBV30
J gene: TRBJ1-2
clone size: few
CDR3 length: 9
D gene: NA
CDR3 DNA: TGTTACATGAGGGATGGCTACACCTTC
CDR3 protein: CYMRDGYTF

V gene: TRBV3-1/TRBV3-2
J gene: TRBJ2-3
clone size: NA
CDR3 length: 17
D gene: TRBD2
CDR3 DNA: TGTGCCAGCAGCCAAGGACTAGCGGGGGTGCTGGGAGATACGCAGTATTTT
CDR3 protein: CASSQGLAGVLGDTQYF

V gene: TRBV6-5
J gene: TRBJ1-2
clone size: NA
CDR3 length: 15
D gene: NA
CDR3 DNA: TGTGCCAGCAGTTACTCGATTAGCAAGGCCTATGGCTACACCTTC
CDR3 protein: CASSYSISKAYGYTF

V gene: TRBV5-6
J gene: TRBJ2-3
clone size: NA
CDR3 length: 15
D gene: TRBD1
CDR3 DNA: TGTGCCAGCAGCTTGGGAGGACAGGGGTTAGATACGCAGTATTTT
CDR3 protein: CASSLGGQGLDTQYF

V gene: TRBV7-6
J gene: TRBJ1-1
clone size: NA
CDR3 length: 13
D gene: NA
CDR3 DNA: TGTGCCAGCAGCTTGGGACAGAACACTGAAGCTTTCTTT
CDR3 protein: CASSLGQNTEAFF

V gene: TRBV7-6
J gene: TRBJ2-7
clone size: few
CDR3 length: 16
D gene: TRBD1
CDR3 DNA: TGTGCCAGCAGCTCCTCACCGGGACAGGGTTCCTACGAGCAGTACTTC
CDR3 protein: CASSSSPGQGSYEQYF

V gene: TRBV11-3
J gene: TRBJ1-3
clone size: NA
CDR3 length: 16
D gene: NA
CDR3 DNA: TGTGCCAGCAGCTTAGTTCACGGGGGAACGGGAAACACCATATATTTT
CDR3 protein: CASSLVHGGTGNTIYF

V gene: TRBV4-1
J gene: TRBJ2-3
clone size: NA
CDR3 length: 17
D gene: TRBD2
CDR3 DNA: TGCGCCAGCAGCCAAGGACTAGCGGGAGGGATCCCAGATACGCAGTATTTT
CDR3 protein: CASSQGLAGGIPDTQYF

V gene: TRBV20-1
J gene: TRBJ1-2
clone size: NA
CDR3 length: 11
D gene: NA
CDR3 DNA: TGCAGTGCTCAGTACCAGGTCGGCTACACCTTC
CDR3 protein: CSAQYQVGYTF

V gene: TRBV15
J gene: TRBJ2-3
clone size: NA
CDR3 length: 14
D gene: NA
CDR3 DNA: TGTGCCACCAGCAGGGGCTCCTCGGCAGATACGCAGTATTTT
CDR3 protein: CATSRGSSADTQYF

V gene: TRBV7-2
J gene: TRBJ1-2
clone size: NA
CDR3 length: 16
D gene: TRBD1
CDR3 DNA: TGTGCCAGCAGCTTAGCGTGGACAGGGGGGATCTATGGCTACACCTTC
CDR3 protein: CASSLAWTGGIYGYTF

V gene: TRBV2
J gene: TRBJ1-2
clone size: NA
CDR3 length: 12
D gene: TRBD1
CDR3 DNA: TGTGCCAGCCGGGACAGGGGGCAGGGCTACACCTTC
CDR3 protein: CASRDRGQGYTF

V gene: TRBV12-3/TRBV12-4
J gene: TRBJ1-5
clone size: NA
CDR3 length: 13
D gene: TRBD1
CDR3 DNA: TGTGCCAGCAGAAAAACAGGGGACCAGCCCCAGCATTTT
CDR3 protein: CASRKTGDQPQHF

V gene: TRBV30
J gene: TRBJ2-5
clone size: NA
CDR3 length: 12
D gene: TRBD2
CDR3 DNA: TGTGCCTGGAGTGTACGACTAGCGGGACCCTACTTC
CDR3 protein: CAWSVRLAGPYF